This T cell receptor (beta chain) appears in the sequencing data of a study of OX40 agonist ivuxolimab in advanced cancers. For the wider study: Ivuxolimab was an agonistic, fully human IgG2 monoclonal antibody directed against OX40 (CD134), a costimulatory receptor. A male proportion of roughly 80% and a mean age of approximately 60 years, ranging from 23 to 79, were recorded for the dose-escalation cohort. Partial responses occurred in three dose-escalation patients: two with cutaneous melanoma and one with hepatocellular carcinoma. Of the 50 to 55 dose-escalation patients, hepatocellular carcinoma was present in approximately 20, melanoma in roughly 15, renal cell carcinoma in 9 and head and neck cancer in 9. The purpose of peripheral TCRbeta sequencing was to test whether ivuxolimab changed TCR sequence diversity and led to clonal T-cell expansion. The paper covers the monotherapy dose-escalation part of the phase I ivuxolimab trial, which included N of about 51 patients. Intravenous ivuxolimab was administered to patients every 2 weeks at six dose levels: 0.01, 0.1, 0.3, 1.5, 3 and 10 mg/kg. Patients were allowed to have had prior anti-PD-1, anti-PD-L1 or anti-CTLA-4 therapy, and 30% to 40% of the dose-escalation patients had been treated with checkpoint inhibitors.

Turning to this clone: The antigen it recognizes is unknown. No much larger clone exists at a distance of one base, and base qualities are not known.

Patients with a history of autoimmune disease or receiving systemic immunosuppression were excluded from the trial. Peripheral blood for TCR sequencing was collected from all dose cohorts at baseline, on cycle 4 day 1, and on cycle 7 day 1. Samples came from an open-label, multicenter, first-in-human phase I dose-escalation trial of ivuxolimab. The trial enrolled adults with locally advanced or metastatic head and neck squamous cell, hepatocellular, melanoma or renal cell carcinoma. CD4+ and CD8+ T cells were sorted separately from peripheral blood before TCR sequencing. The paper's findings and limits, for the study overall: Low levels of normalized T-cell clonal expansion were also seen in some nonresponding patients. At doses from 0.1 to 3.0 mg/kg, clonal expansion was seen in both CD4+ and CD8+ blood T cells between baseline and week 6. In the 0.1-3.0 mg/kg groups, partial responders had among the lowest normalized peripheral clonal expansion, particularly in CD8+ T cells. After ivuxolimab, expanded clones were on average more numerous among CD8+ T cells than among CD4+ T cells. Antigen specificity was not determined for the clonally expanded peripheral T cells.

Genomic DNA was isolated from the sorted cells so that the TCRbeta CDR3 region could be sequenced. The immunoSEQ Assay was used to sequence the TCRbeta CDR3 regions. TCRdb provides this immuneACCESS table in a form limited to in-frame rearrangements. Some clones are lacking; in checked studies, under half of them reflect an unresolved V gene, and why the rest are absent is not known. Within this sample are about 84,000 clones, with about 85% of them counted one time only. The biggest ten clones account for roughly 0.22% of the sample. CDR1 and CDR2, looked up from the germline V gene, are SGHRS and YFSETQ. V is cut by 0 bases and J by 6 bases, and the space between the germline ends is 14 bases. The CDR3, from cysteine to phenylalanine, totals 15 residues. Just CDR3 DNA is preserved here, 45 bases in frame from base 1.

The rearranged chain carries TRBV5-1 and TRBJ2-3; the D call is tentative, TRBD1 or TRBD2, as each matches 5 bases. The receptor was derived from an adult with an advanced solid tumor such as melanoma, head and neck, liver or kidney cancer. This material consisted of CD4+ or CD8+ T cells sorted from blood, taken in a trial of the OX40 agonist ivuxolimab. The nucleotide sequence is TGCGCCAGCAGCTTGGCCCATGGGACCGGGGATACGCAGTATTTT. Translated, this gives CASSLAHGTGDTQYF.